This is a list of T cell receptor beta chains from one sample in a study of blood T cell repertoires in COVID-19. Measured with immunoSEQ multiplex PCR; TCRdb has only the in-frame clones, and not every one. Of approximately 110,000 clones detected, roughly 80% appear once; the ten largest clones hold 6%. Sequencing was done on a sample of peripheral blood. Source of these receptors: an elderly man with COVID-19, enrolled during active disease. CDR3s include the opening cysteine and the closing phenylalanine or tryptophan. The D gene is left open where the match is weak. Expanded clones are given a class, and other clones once, few, many or no size at all.

v_gene	abundance	j_gene	len	d_gene	CDR3nt	CDR3aa
TRBV7-6	NA	TRBJ2-5	18	TRBD2	TGTGCCAGCAGCTTCCGAGGGACCGGGACTAGCGTCCAAGAGACCCAGTACTTC	CASSFRGTGTSVQETQYF
TRBV6-5	NA	TRBJ2-7	15	NA	TGTGCCAGCCAGTTCACTCCCGGGGGGCAGAGCGAGCAGTACTTC	CASQFTPGGQSEQYF
TRBV7-3	few	TRBJ2-7	15	TRBD2	TGTGCCAGCAGCTTCAGCAGCGGGGGAACCTACGAGCAGTACTTC	CASSFSSGGTYEQYF
TRBV6-5	NA	TRBJ2-7	16	TRBD2	TGTGCCAGCAGTTACGGGGGGACTAGCGGGAGGTACGAGCAGTACTTC	CASSYGGTSGRYEQYF
TRBV28	NA	TRBJ1-2	15	TRBD1	TGTGCCAGCAGTCTGCAGAACAGGGGATCGGGTGGCTACACCTTC	CASSLQNRGSGGYTF
TRBV29-1	NA	TRBJ2-5	14	TRBD1	TGCAGCGTCGGTCTTCCGGGACAGGCAGAGACCCAGTACTTC	CSVGLPGQAETQYF
TRBV5-6	NA	TRBJ2-3	15	NA	TGTGCCAGCAGCTCCTGGGCCTTCAACACAGATACGCAGTATTTT	CASSSWAFNTDTQYF
TRBV5-6	few	TRBJ1-4	15	TRBD1	TGTGCCAGCAGCTTCACGACAGGGAAGCATGAAAAACTGTTTTTT	CASSFTTGKHEKLFF
TRBV6-2/TRBV6-3	NA	TRBJ2-1	13	NA	TGTGCCAGCAGTTACTCGGTTTACTATGAGCAGTTCTTC	CASSYSVYYEQFF
TRBV7-9	NA	TRBJ2-6	16	NA	TGTGCCAGCAGCTTAAGGGGAGGCTCTGGGGCCAACGTCCTGACTTTC	CASSLRGGSGANVLTF
TRBV4-2	NA	TRBJ1-1	15	TRBD1	TGTGCCAGCAGCCTTCGGACAGGGCAGGACACTGAAGCTTTCTTT	CASSLRTGQDTEAFF
TRBV27	NA	TRBJ2-5	15	TRBD1	TGTGCCAGCAGAGAGGGACAGGGGGCACGGGAGACCCAGTACTTC	CASREGQGARETQYF
TRBV2	NA	TRBJ1-4	12	NA	TGTGCCATCCTTAGAGAAGATGAAAAACTGTTTTTT	CAILREDEKLFF
TRBV27	NA	TRBJ2-7	13	TRBD2	TGTGCCAGCAGTTTAAGCGCGGGGGTGGAGCAGTACTTC	CASSLSAGVEQYF
TRBV27	NA	TRBJ2-5	14	NA	TGTGCCAGCAGTTTAAGGCGGGTTGGGGAGACCCAGTACTTC	CASSLRRVGETQYF
TRBV7-9	NA	TRBJ1-3	18	TRBD1	TGTGCCAGCAGCCTGGGACAGACCAAAATATTCTCTGGAAACACCATATATTTT	CASSLGQTKIFSGNTIYF
TRBV5-1	few	TRBJ1-6	14	NA	TGCGCCAGCAGCTTGAAGGGGGACGATTCACCCCTCCACTTT	CASSLKGDDSPLHF
TRBV7-2	NA	TRBJ2-3	12	NA	TGTGCCAGCAGCTGGGCCACAGATACGCAGTATTTT	CASSWATDTQYF
TRBV28	NA	TRBJ1-2	13	NA	TGTGCCAGCACCATACCTAGAAGGGGCGGCTACACCTTC	CASTIPRRGGYTF
TRBV9	NA	TRBJ2-7	14	NA	TGTGCCAGCAGCCCTAAGGACTTGCACTACGAGCAGTACTTC	CASSPKDLHYEQYF
TRBV7-2	NA	TRBJ1-5	15	TRBD1	TGTGCCAGCAGCCTAGACAGGGGGCGATGGCAGCCCCAGCATTTT	CASSLDRGRWQPQHF
TRBV28	NA	TRBJ2-1	16	TRBD2	TGTGCCAGCAGTTCCGTTAGCGGGAGTAACTACAATGAGCAGTTCTTC	CASSSVSGSNYNEQFF
TRBV15	NA	TRBJ2-7	17	TRBD1	TGTGCCACCAGCAGCGCCGCAGGGGGCCGCCCGCCCTACGAGCAGTACTTC	CATSSAAGGRPPYEQYF
TRBV11-2	NA	TRBJ2-7	13	NA	TGTGCCAGCAGCTTAGAAACAGGGTACGAGCAGTACTTC	CASSLETGYEQYF
TRBV9	few	TRBJ1-5	15	NA	TGTGCCAGCAGCCCCCGGGGGGTTAGCAATCAGCCCCAGCATTTT	CASSPRGVSNQPQHF
TRBV5-1	NA	TRBJ2-5	15	TRBD2	TGCGCCAGCAGCCAACTAGCGGGGGGCGGCGAGACCCAGTACTTC	CASSQLAGGGETQYF
TRBV7-6	NA	TRBJ1-1	15	NA	TGTGCCAGCAGCTCCCCTCAGGGTCAGATCACTGAAGCTTTCTTT	CASSSPQGQITEAFF
TRBV9	NA	TRBJ2-5	14	NA	TGTGCCAGCAGCGTCGGTCAGGGGCCAGAGACCCAGTACTTC	CASSVGQGPETQYF
TRBV28	NA	TRBJ2-4	19	TRBD1	TGTGCCAGCAGTCCTAGGACACGAAATTACAGGGGATTAGAAAACATTCAGTACTTC	CASSPRTRNYRGLENIQYF
TRBV27	few	TRBJ2-7	14	TRBD2	TGTGCCAGCAGTGAATCGGCTAGCGGGCGGGGATGGTACTTC	CASSESASGRGWYF
TRBV28	once	TRBJ1-2	13	NA	TGTGCCAGCAGGCCAGGGTCTAACTATGGCTACACCTTC	CASRPGSNYGYTF
TRBV7-3	NA	TRBJ2-1	16	TRBD1	TGTGCCAGCAGCTTACAACCAGGGACAGGGGTGTATGAGCAGTTCTTC	CASSLQPGTGVYEQFF
TRBV28	NA	TRBJ1-2	12	TRBD1	TGTGCCAGCAGTACAGGGGGCTATGGCTACACCTTC	CASSTGGYGYTF
TRBV12-3/TRBV12-4	NA	TRBJ1-2	13	NA	TGTGCCAGCAGTTTAGGCGGGACCTATGGCTACACCTTC	CASSLGGTYGYTF
TRBV19	NA	TRBJ2-3	17	TRBD2	TGTGCCAGTAGTATGGGAACTAGCGGGAGAATGGCAGATACGCAGTATTTT	CASSMGTSGRMADTQYF
TRBV13	NA	TRBJ2-7	18	TRBD2	TGTGCCAGCAGCCCGCCCGGGACTAGCGGGAGGGATAGGTACGAGCAGTACTTC	CASSPPGTSGRDRYEQYF
TRBV4-3	NA	TRBJ1-4	17	NA	TGCGCCAGCAGCCAAGAAGGGCCGGGACAAGGAGTTGAAAAACTGTTTTTT	CASSQEGPGQGVEKLFF
TRBV19	NA	TRBJ2-1	15	NA	TGTGCCAGTAGTATCGGGGGGCAGGGGGCTAATGAGCAGTTCTTC	CASSIGGQGANEQFF
TRBV28	once	TRBJ1-5	16	NA	TGTGCCAGCAGTTTGTGGAAGGGGCTTGGCAATCAGCCCCAGCATTTT	CASSLWKGLGNQPQHF
TRBV2	NA	TRBJ2-3	16	NA	TGTGCCAGCCTAACCTTCAGGCAGACAAGCACAGATACGCAGTATTTT	CASLTFRQTSTDTQYF
TRBV6-1	NA	TRBJ1-3	14	NA	TGTGCCAGCAGTGAAATCGGCTCTGGAAACACCATATATTTT	CASSEIGSGNTIYF
TRBV5-1	NA	TRBJ1-2	14	TRBD1	TGCGCCAGCAGCTGGACAGGGGGTAACTATGGCTACACCTTC	CASSWTGGNYGYTF
TRBV5-1	few	TRBJ2-7	16	TRBD2	TGCGCCAGCAGCTTGAATAGCGGGGCCCCAGGGGCCGAGCAGTACTTC	CASSLNSGAPGAEQYF
TRBV10-1	NA	TRBJ2-1	15	NA	TGCGCCAGCAGTGATCGGGCAGGGGAATACAATGAGCAGTTCTTC	CASSDRAGEYNEQFF
TRBV28	NA	TRBJ2-1	14	TRBD2	TGTGCCAGCAGAGCGGGAGGGCCAAGGAATGAGCAGTTCTTC	CASRAGGPRNEQFF
TRBV4-2	NA	TRBJ2-3	16	TRBD2	TGTGCCAGCAGCCCCCTAGCGGGAGGGGGCACAGATACGCAGTATTTT	CASSPLAGGGTDTQYF